This is a list of T cell receptor beta chains from one sample in a study of patients and donors after allogeneic stem cell transplantation. Each CDR3 protein gets one entry after TCRdb re-called the RT-PCR reads with MiXCR. This sample carries roughly 230,000 distinct CDR3 sequences, around an eighth of them seen once, and the ten largest clones take 9.5% to 13%. The specimen sequenced was blood, either unsorted or a sorted T cell fraction (not recorded which). These receptors all stem from a human donor who was either an allogeneic HSCT recipient or a stem cell or donor lymphocyte infusion donor (not recorded which). It is not recorded whose cells these are; they may come from a transplant donor. Both conserved end residues are part of each CDR3. Fields, in order: J gene, D gene, clone size, CDR3 length, V gene, CDR3 protein, CDR3 DNA. A D gene is named only where the DNA matches it firmly. Expanded clones are given a class, and other clones once, few, many or no size at all.

TRBJ2-2 | TRBD2 | NA | 16 | TRBV19 | CASSIISGANTGELFF | TGTGCCAGTAGTATCATCAGCGGGGCGAACACCGGGGAGCTGTTTTTT
TRBJ2-3 | TRBD2 | few | 15 | TRBV4-2 | CASSQEGLESDTQYF | TGTGCCAGCAGCCAAGAGGGACTAGAATCAGATACGCAGTATTTT
TRBJ1-1 | TRBD1 | few | 15 | TRBV19 | CASSRTGLMNTEAFF | TGTGCCAGTAGTCGGACAGGGCTGATGAACACTGAAGCTTTCTTT
TRBJ2-5 | NA | many | 10 | TRBV25-1 | CASRSETQYF | TGTGCCAGCAGGTCAGAGACCCAGTACTTC
TRBJ2-3 | NA | NA | 14 | TRBV29-1 | CSVDAFTPTDTQYF | TGCAGCGTCGACGCTTTTACCCCCACAGATACGCAGTATTTT
TRBJ2-5 | TRBD2 | few | 14 | TRBV7-6 | CASSLVGTGGTQYF | TGTGCCAGCAGCTTAGTAGGGACGGGGGGGACCCAGTACTTC
TRBJ2-7 | TRBD2 | many | 17 | TRBV5-1 | CASSIGTSGGTPYEQYF | TGCGCCAGCAGCATCGGGACTAGCGGGGGTACCCCCTACGAGCAGTACTTC
TRBJ2-1 | TRBD2 | few | 15 | TRBV5-1 | CASSIGTSEYNEQFF | TGCGCCAGCAGCATCGGGACTAGCGAGTACAATGAGCAGTTCTTC
TRBJ2-7 | TRBD1 | many | 15 | TRBV6-5 | CASSSTGADSYEQYF | TGTGCCAGCAGTTCGACAGGGGCCGATTCCTACGAGCAGTACTTC
TRBJ1-2 | TRBD1 | few | 13 | TRBV7-2 | CASSFDRGNGYTF | TGTGCCAGCAGCTTCGACAGGGGTAATGGCTACACCTTC
TRBJ2-5 | NA | NA | 14 | TRBV12-3/TRBV12-4 | CASSFVGPQETQYF | TGTGCCAGCAGTTTTGTAGGGCCGCAAGAGACCCAGTACTTC
TRBJ1-2 | NA | few | 13 | TRBV15 | CATSGGRNYGYTF | TGTGCCACCAGCGGGGGACGGAATTATGGCTACACCTTC
TRBJ1-4 | NA | many | 13 | TRBV5-6 | CASSAETEQKLFF | TGTGCCAGCAGCGCAGAGACTGAACAAAAACTGTTTTTT
TRBJ1-2 | NA | few | 12 | TRBV3-1 | CASSQGDTGHTF | TGTGCCAGCAGCCAAGGAGACACAGGGCACACCTTC
TRBJ2-3 | TRBD1 | NA | 15 | TRBV24-1 | CATSSRTGWADTQYF | TGTGCCACCAGTTCCAGGACAGGGTGGGCAGATACGCAGTATTTT
TRBJ1-1 | TRBD1 | NA | 13 | TRBV30 | CAWSVRGTATTFF | TGTGCCTGGAGTGTACGGGGGACAGCTACAACTTTCTTT
TRBJ2-1 | TRBD2 | few | 16 | TRBV11-2 | CASSLLVLSGINEQFF | TGTGCCAGCAGCTTATTAGTCTTGAGCGGGATAAATGAGCAGTTCTTC
TRBJ1-2 | NA | few | 13 | TRBV20-1 | CSARDTPAWGYTF | TGCAGTGCTAGAGATACTCCCGCCTGGGGCTACACCTTC
TRBJ1-1 | NA | NA | 13 | TRBV5-6 | CASTSTGAIEAFF | TGTGCCAGCACCTCAACGGGGGCGATTGAAGCTTTCTTT
TRBJ2-5 | NA | NA | 14 | TRBV18 | CASSPAAVGETQYF | TGTGCCAGCTCACCAGCAGCGGTGGGGGAGACCCAGTACTTC
TRBJ2-7 | TRBD2 | NA | 13 | TRBV2 | CASSKGLDYEQYF | TGTGCCAGCAGTAAGGGACTAGACTACGAGCAGTACTTC
TRBJ1-3 | TRBD1 | NA | 16 | TRBV12-3/TRBV12-4 | CASSPGTGHSGNTIYF | TGTGCCAGCAGTCCCGGGACAGGACACTCTGGAAACACCATATATTTT
TRBJ2-1 | NA | NA | 13 | TRBV7-7 | CASSQVNSGEQFF | TGTGCTAGCAGCCAAGTGAACAGCGGTGAGCAGTTCTTC
TRBJ1-1 | TRBD1 | NA | 14 | TRBV6-1 | CASSPGQGYTEAFF | TGTGCCAGCAGCCCAGGACAGGGCTACACTGAAGCTTTCTTT
TRBJ2-2 | NA | NA | 18 | TRBV11-2 | CASSPRSVGGASAGELFF | TGTGCCAGCAGCCCCCGTAGTGTAGGGGGGGCCTCTGCCGGGGAGCTGTTTTTT
TRBJ2-7 | NA | many | 13 | TRBV6-6 | CASSLGSGAKQYF | TGTGCCAGCAGTCTCGGGTCGGGGGCCAAGCAGTACTTC
TRBJ1-1 | NA | few | 14 | TRBV6-1 | CASSEAGGNTEAFF | TGTGCCAGCAGTGAAGCCGGAGGGAACACTGAAGCTTTCTTT
TRBJ1-2 | NA | few | 11 | TRBV5-6 | CASSRLRGYTF | TGTGCCAGCAGCCGATTAAGGGGCTACACCTTC
TRBJ1-5 | NA | few | 12 | TRBV20-1 | CSAVAGGQPQHF | TGCAGTGCTGTTGCGGGAGGGCAGCCCCAGCATTTT
TRBJ2-6 | NA | many | 15 | TRBV5-1 | CASSRQGSGANVLTF | TGCGCCAGCAGCCGCCAGGGGTCTGGGGCCAACGTCCTGACTTTC
TRBJ2-5 | TRBD2 | few | 16 | TRBV6-2/TRBV6-3 | CASSGLAGGKKETQYF | TGTGCCAGCAGTGGACTAGCGGGGGGAAAGAAAGAGACCCAGTACTTC
TRBJ1-6 | NA | NA | 13 | TRBV3-1 | CASSTQGYSPLHF | TGTGCCAGCAGCACACAGGGCTACTCACCCCTCCACTTT
TRBJ1-5 | TRBD1 | few | 17 | TRBV29-1 | CSVGSGTGAYSNQPQHF | TGCAGCGTTGGTTCCGGGACAGGGGCCTATAGCAATCAGCCCCAGCATTTT
TRBJ2-3 | TRBD1 | many | 16 | TRBV20-1 | CSAFQSRDRGTDTQYF | TGCAGTGCTTTCCAAAGCCGGGACAGGGGGACAGATACGCAGTATTTT
TRBJ2-3 | NA | NA | 15 | TRBV7-2 | CASSRDSGSTDTQYF | TGTGCCAGCAGTCGGGACAGCGGGAGCACAGATACGCAGTATTTT
TRBJ2-5 | TRBD1 | few | 14 | TRBV5-1 | CASSWGTDKETQYF | TGCGCCAGCAGCTGGGGGACAGACAAAGAGACCCAGTACTTC
TRBJ1-5 | NA | few | 15 | TRBV6-2/TRBV6-3 | CASSMGRPNNQPQHF | TGTGCCAGCAGTATGGGCCGGCCTAACAATCAGCCCCAGCATTTT
TRBJ2-7 | TRBD1 | NA | 15 | TRBV6-5 | CASSYSQGASHEQYF | TGTGCCAGCAGTTACTCCCAGGGGGCATCCCACGAGCAGTACTTC
TRBJ2-5 | NA | NA | 14 | TRBV5-1 | CASSLSGGWETQYF | TGCGCCAGCAGCTTATCCGGGGGTTGGGAGACCCAGTACTTC
TRBJ2-4 | NA | many | 14 | TRBV9 | CASSGDLVGNIQYF | TGTGCCAGCAGCGGGGACCTAGTGGGAAACATTCAGTACTTC